The 6 T cell receptor beta chains reported below all come from one sample, sequenced in a study of control samples from healthy donors and cancer patients. Method: immunoSEQ multiplex PCR; TCRdb's copy keeps in-frame clones and lacks some. The sample yields 150,000 or so clones, around 90% seen once. The material sequenced was blood. The source of these receptors is a woman aged 25 to 39 in good health.

The chain recombines TRBV15 with TRBJ1-2, with D unresolved. Trimming stripped 0 bases from V and 8 bases from J, with 7 bases between. Per the germline V gene, CDR1 is LNHNV and CDR2 is YYDKDF (reference sequence). CDR3 length equals 12 residues. This chain's CDR3 is CATSRDDGGYTF. In DNA form, the CDR3 reads TGTGCCACCAGCAGAGATGACGGGGGCTACACCTTC.

Details on this clone: This sample also contains other DNA sequences that code for the same CDR3. The chain couples TRBV12-3 or TRBV12-4 to TRBJ1-5; D call uncertain. CDR3 length equals 13 residues. V shed 3 bases and J shed 4 bases, with 7 bases lying between them. CDR3 DNA: TGTGCCAGCAGTTTCGGGGTTAATCAGCCCCAGCATTTT. Its translation: CASSFGVNQPQHF.

The chain joins TRBV10-3 to TRBJ1-1; 9 bases map to TRBD1. The CDR3 spans 20 residues. CDR1 and CDR2 from the germline V gene are ENHRY and SYGVKD. J gave up 1 base and V 3 bases, and 18 bases lay outside the gene matches. CDR3 amino acids: CAISDTFYRGRRGKNTEAFF. In nucleotides, the CDR3 is TGTGCCATCAGTGACACTTTCTACAGGGGGCGTCGGGGCAAGAACACTGAAGCTTTCTTT.

The chain couples TRBV28 to TRBJ1-1, with D perhaps TRBD1 (6 bases). The V end lost 6 bases, the J end lost 4 bases, and 12 bases lay between the germline ends. The CDR3 has 13 residues. CDR1 is MDHEN and CDR2 is SYDVKM in the germline V gene. The CDR3 here is CASRDSPPTEAFF. The CDR3 DNA is TGTGCCAGCAGGGACAGCCCCCCCACTGAAGCTTTCTTT.

This clone was picked up one time. The gene calls are TRBV30 and TRBJ1-5; unclear D gene. Germline-derived CDR1 and CDR2 are GTSNPN and SVGIG (reference sequence). The CDR3 runs 10 residues. Trimming left V 3 bases short and J 6 bases short, with 3 bases between. CDR3 bases: TGTGCCTGGAGGGGTCAGCCCCAGCATTTT. Translated, it gives CAWRGQPQHF.

This chain uses TRBV28 with TRBJ1-5, with D hard to call. There are 12 residues in the CDR3. V was clipped by 2 bases and J by 7 bases, with 6 bases between them. Germline lookup yields CDR1 MDHEN and CDR2 SYDVKM. This CDR3 reads CASSLMGQPQHF. In nucleotides, the CDR3 is TGTGCCAGCAGTTTAATGGGACAGCCCCAGCATTTT.